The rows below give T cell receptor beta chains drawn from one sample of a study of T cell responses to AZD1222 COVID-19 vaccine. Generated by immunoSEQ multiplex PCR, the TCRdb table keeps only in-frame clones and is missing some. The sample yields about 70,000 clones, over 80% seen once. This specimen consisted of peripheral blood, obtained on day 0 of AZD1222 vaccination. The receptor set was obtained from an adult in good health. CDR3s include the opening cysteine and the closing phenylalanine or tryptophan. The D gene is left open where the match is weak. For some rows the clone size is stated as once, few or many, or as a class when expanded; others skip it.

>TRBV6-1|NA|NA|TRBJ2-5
CASSEAWSRQETQYF
TGTGCCAGCAGTGAAGCTTGGTCACGCCAAGAGACCCAGTACTTC
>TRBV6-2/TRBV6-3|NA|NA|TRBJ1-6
CASSPPPGRSYNSPLHF
TGTGCCAGCAGCCCACCCCCAGGGCGCTCCTATAATTCACCCCTCCACTTT
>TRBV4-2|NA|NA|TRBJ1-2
CASSYNFPGNGYTF
TGTGCCAGCAGCTATAATTTTCCGGGGAACGGCTACACCTTC
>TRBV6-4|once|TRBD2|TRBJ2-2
CASSESSGGPNTGELFF
TGTGCCAGCAGTGAATCTAGCGGGGGGCCGAACACCGGGGAGCTGTTTTTT
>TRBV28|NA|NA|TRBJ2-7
CASSLGTGRGEQYF
TGTGCCAGCAGTTTAGGAACAGGTAGGGGCGAGCAGTACTTC
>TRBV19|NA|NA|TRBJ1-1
CASSMHGRENEAFF
TGTGCCAGTAGTATGCATGGAAGAGAGAATGAAGCTTTCTTT
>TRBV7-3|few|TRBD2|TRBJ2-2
CASSPGLAGGPNTGELFF
TGTGCCAGCAGCCCGGGACTAGCGGGGGGACCTAACACCGGGGAGCTGTTTTTT
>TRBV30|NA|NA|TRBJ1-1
CACSRRGTEAFF
TGTGCCTGCTCCAGAAGGGGTACTGAAGCTTTCTTT
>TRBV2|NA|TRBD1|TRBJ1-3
CASSEGWDRGSGNTIYF
TGTGCCAGCAGTGAGGGGTGGGACAGGGGCTCTGGAAACACCATATATTTT
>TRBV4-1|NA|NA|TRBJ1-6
CASSQVSRDSPLHF
TGCGCCAGCAGCCAAGTTTCGCGGGATTCACCCCTCCACTTT
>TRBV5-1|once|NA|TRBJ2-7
CASSLDYEQYF
TGCGCCAGCAGCTTGGACTACGAGCAGTACTTC
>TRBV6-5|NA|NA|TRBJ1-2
CASTPQGLGGYTF
TGTGCCAGCACTCCACAGGGACTCGGCGGCTACACCTTC
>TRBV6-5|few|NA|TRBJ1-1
CASTERRNTEAFF
TGTGCCAGCACCGAGAGGAGAAACACTGAAGCTTTCTTT
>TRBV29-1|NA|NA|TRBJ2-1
CSVDSYNEQFF
TGCAGCGTTGATTCCTACAATGAGCAGTTCTTC
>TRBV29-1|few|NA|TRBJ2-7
CSVAGAYEQYF
TGCAGCGTTGCTGGGGCCTACGAGCAGTACTTC
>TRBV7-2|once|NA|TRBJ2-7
CASSLAASGSYEQYF
TGTGCCAGCAGCTTAGCGGCCTCGGGCAGCTACGAGCAGTACTTC
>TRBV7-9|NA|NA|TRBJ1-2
CASSFSAGVDYGYTF
TGTGCCAGCAGCTTCTCGGCAGGGGTCGACTATGGCTACACCTTC
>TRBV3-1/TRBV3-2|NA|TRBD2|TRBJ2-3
CASSQVRGGAADTQYF
TGTGCCAGCAGCCAAGTCCGCGGGGGGGCGGCAGATACGCAGTATTTT
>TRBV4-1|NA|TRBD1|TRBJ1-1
CASSQVSGQGPNTEAFF
TGCGCCAGCAGCCAAGTATCCGGACAGGGTCCGAACACTGAAGCTTTCTTT
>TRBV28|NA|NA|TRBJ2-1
CASSFYRNNEQFF
TGTGCCAGCAGTTTCTACAGAAACAATGAGCAGTTCTTC
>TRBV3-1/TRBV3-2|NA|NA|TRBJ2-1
CASSLGTPLAYNEQFF
TGTGCCAGCAGCCTAGGGACCCCCTTAGCCTACAATGAGCAGTTCTTC
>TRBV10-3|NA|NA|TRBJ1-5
CAISDGINQPQHF
TGTGCCATCAGTGACGGCATCAATCAGCCCCAGCATTTT
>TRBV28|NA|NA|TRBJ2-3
CATGEGNTDTQYF
TGTGCCACAGGGGAGGGAAACACAGATACGCAGTATTTT
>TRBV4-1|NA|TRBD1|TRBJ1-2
CASSPDRVYGYTF
TGCGCCAGCAGCCCGGACAGGGTGTACGGCTACACCTTC
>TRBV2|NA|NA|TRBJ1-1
CASTRLIMNTEAFF
TGTGCCAGCACACGGCTGATTATGAACACTGAAGCTTTCTTT
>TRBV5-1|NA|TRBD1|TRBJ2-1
CASSLGTGQVGNEQFF
TGCGCCAGCAGCTTGGGGACAGGGCAAGTCGGGAATGAGCAGTTCTTC
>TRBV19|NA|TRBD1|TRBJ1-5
CASSTGTVYSNQPQHF
TGTGCCAGTAGTACGGGGACAGTTTATAGCAATCAGCCCCAGCATTTT
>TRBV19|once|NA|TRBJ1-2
CASKRDTTILYGYTF
TGTGCCAGTAAACGGGACACGACAATCCTCTATGGCTACACCTTC
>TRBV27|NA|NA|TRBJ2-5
CASSLSRAWEETQYF
TGTGCCAGCAGTTTATCGAGAGCTTGGGAGGAGACCCAGTACTTC
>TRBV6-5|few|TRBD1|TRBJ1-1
CASRLGTGGEAFF
TGTGCCAGCAGACTTGGGACAGGGGGTGAAGCTTTCTTT
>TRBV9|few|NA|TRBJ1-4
CASSVGGGREKLFF
TGTGCCAGCAGCGTCGGAGGGGGGAGGGAAAAACTGTTTTTT
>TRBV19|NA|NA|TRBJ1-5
CASSHRERQPQHF
TGTGCCAGTAGTCACAGGGAACGGCAGCCCCAGCATTTT
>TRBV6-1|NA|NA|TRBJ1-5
CASSENGNQPQHF
TGTGCCAGCAGTGAAAACGGAAATCAGCCCCAGCATTTT